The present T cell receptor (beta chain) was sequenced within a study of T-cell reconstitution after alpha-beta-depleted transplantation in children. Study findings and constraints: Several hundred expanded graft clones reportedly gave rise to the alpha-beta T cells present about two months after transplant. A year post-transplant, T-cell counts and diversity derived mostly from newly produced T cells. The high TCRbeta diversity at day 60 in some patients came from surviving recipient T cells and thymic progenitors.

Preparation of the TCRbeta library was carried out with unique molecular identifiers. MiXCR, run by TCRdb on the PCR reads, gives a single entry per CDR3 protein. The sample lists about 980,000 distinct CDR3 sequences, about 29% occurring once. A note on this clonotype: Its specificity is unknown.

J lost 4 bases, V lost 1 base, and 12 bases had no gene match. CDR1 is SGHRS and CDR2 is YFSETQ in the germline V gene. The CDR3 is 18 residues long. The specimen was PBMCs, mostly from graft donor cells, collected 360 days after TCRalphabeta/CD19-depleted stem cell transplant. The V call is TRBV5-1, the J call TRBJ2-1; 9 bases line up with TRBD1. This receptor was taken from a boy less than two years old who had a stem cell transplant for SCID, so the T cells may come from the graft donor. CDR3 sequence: CASSLPSGTGLSYNEQFF. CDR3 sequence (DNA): TGCGCCAGCAGCTTGCCTTCCGGGACAGGGCTGTCTTACAATGAGCAGTTCTTC.